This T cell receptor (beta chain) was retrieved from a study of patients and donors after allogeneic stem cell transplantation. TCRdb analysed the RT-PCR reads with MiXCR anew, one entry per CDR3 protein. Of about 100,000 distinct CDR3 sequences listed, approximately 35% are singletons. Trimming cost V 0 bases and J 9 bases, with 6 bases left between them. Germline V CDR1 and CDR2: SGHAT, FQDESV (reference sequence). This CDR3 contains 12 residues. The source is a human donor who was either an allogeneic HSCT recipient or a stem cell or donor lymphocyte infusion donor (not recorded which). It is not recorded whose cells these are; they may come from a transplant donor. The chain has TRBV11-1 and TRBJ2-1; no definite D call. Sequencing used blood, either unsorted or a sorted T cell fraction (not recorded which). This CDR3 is CASSLAYGEQFF. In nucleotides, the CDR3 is TGTGCCAGCAGCTTAGCGTACGGTGAGCAGTTCTTC.